These 9 T cell receptor beta chains share one sample of origin, sequenced in a study of blood T cells in healthy people across ages. Using a J-beta primer mix together with a sample-barcoded 5' primer, a second PCR was run for roughly 7 to 12 cycles. TCRdb analysed the 5' RACE reads with MiXCR anew, one entry per CDR3 protein. Counted here are about 930,000 distinct CDR3 sequences, almost 30% occurring once; the ten biggest clones make up more than 8.5%. In addition, the sample was reused for a study of T cells of mothers and their children.

Sequenced: blood. Receptors originate from a woman in her thirties or forties in good health.

This clonotype was detected many times. The rearrangement joins TRBV5-1 to TRBJ2-4; D is undetermined. The CDR3 length is 15 residues. V was clipped by 0 bases and J by 0 bases, with 7 bases between them. CDR1 and CDR2 from the germline V gene are SGHRS and YFSETQ. CDR3 amino acids: CASSLAAGAKNIQYF. The CDR3 DNA sequence: TGCGCCAGCAGCTTGGCTGCTGGAGCCAAAAACATTCAGTACTTC.

This clonotype was seen only a few times. The chain carries TRBV14 and TRBJ2-6, with 7 nucleotides matching TRBD1. The length of the CDR3 is 16 residues. Germline lookup yields CDR1 SGHDN and CDR2 FVKESK. V lost 4 bases to trimming and J lost 2 bases; unmatched junction nucleotides: 5. In nucleotides, the CDR3 is TGTGCCAGCAGCCCGACACAGGGGACTGGGGCCAACGTCCTGACTTTC. Protein: CASSPTQGTGANVLTF. Full variable domain (missing parts from reference TRBV14 and TRBJ2-6): EAGVTQFPSHSVIEKGQTVTLRCDPISGHDNLYWYRRVMGKEIKFLLHFVKESKQDESGMPNNRFLAERTGGTYSTLKVQPAELEDSGVYFCASSPTQGTGANVLTFGAGSRLTVL.

This clonotype was observed many times. The CDR3 sequence: CASRRSSGTYEQYF. CDR3 nucleotides: TGTGCCAGCCGTCGGTCTAGCGGAACTTACGAGCAGTACTTC. The chain employs TRBV28 and TRBJ2-7; TRBD2 matches 7 bases. The length of the CDR3 is 14 residues. The ends lost 8 bases at V and 4 bases at J; junction bases unmatched: 11. The germline V gene encodes CDR1 MDHEN and CDR2 SYDVKM.

The chain links TRBV2 to TRBJ1-5; 7 positions match TRBD1. The V segment lost 4 bases and the J segment 4 bases; nucleotides outside the gene matches: 7. Germline CDR1 is SNHLY and CDR2 is FYNNEI. This CDR3 comprises 15 residues. Here the CDR3 DNA reads TGTGCCAGCAGTGTGACAGGGAGGAGTAATCAGCCCCAGCATTTT. Translated: CASSVTGRSNQPQHF.

The rearrangement joins TRBV5-1 to TRBJ2-7; 9 bases match TRBD2. Germline CDR1 and CDR2: SGHRS and YFSETQ. V trimming: 4 bases; J trimming: 3 bases; junction bases outside the gene matches: 8. This CDR3 is 15 amino acids long. The CDR3: CASSAGGSAFYEQYF. The CDR3 DNA reads as TGCGCCAGCAGCGCGGGGGGGTCCGCCTTCTACGAGCAGTACTTC.

Ten or more counts support this clonotype. The rearrangement uses TRBV7-9 and TRBJ1-5; a possible D gene is TRBD1 (6 bases). Germline CDR1 is SEHNR and CDR2 is FQNEAQ (reference sequence). The CDR3 spans 13 residues. Trimming took 3 bases from V and 7 from J, leaving 10 bases between them. The CDR3 is CASSFGTWQPQHF. In DNA form, the CDR3 reads TGTGCCAGCAGCTTTGGGACATGGCAGCCCCAGCATTTT.

The chain links TRBV29-1 to TRBJ1-5; D gene unclear. CDR1 and CDR2 (germline): SQVTM, ANQGSEA. The CDR3 runs 13 residues. V lost 4 bases and J 4 bases, leaving 11 bases between the germline ends. This CDR3 is CSVARAPNQPQHF. CDR3 nucleotides: TGCAGCGTTGCAAGGGCACCAAATCAGCCCCAGCATTTT.

The gene calls are TRBV9 and TRBJ1-5; D not resolved. In germline, CDR1 is SGDLS, CDR2 YYNGEE. CDR3 length equals 15 residues. The V end lost 4 bases, the J end lost 6 bases, and 17 bases lay between the germline ends. The CDR3 is CASSPQGPWGQPQHF. CDR3 bases: TGTGCCAGCAGCCCCCAAGGTCCGTGGGGTCAGCCCCAGCATTTT.

This rearrangement joins TRBV9 to TRBJ2-3; a possible D gene is TRBD1 (6 bases). The CDR3 is 15 amino acids. With 1 base removed from V and 3 bases from J, the gap between germline ends came to 12 bases. Per the germline V gene, CDR1 is SGDLS and CDR2 is YYNGEE. In DNA, the CDR3 is TGTGCCAGCAGCGTAACGACAGGTAGAACAGATACGCAGTATTTT. This gives the protein CASSVTTGRTDTQYF.